These 8 T cell receptor beta chains originate from one sample sequenced in a study of beta chain features in type 1 diabetes. cDNA synthesis used the whole RNA isolate, giving expressed TCRB sequences. Assay used: immunoSEQ multiplex PCR; TCRdb lists only in-frame clones, some missing. Of 680,000 or so clones detected, around 15% appear once; the ten largest clones hold approximately 0.021%. Their target antigens are unknown. General study results and limits: Significant though moderate, a shortening of TCRB CDR3s appeared in all four CD4+ subsets of Type 1 diabetes patients.

The source material was naive CD4+ T cells from blood. All receptors derive from a man in his late teens or twenties with type 1 diabetes.

The chain carries TRBV5-1 and TRBJ2-7; D not certain. The V gene's germline CDR1 is SGHRS and CDR2 YFSETQ. There are 13 residues in the CDR3. V lost 4 bases and J 7 bases, leaving 15 bases between the germline ends. Here the CDR3 reads CASSRPEHLEQYF. The DNA of the CDR3 is TGCGCCAGCAGCAGGCCGGAGCACCTGGAGCAGTACTTC.

This clone has more than one count but fewer than ten. This sequence joins TRBV5-5 and TRBJ1-4; no clear D. Trimming stripped 2 bases from V and 5 bases from J, with 10 bases between. Germline V gene sequence: CDR1 SGHKS, CDR2 YYEKEE (reference sequence). CDR3 length: 14 amino acids. CDR3 in DNA: TGTGCCAGCAGCTTTAAACAGTCAAATGAAAAACTGTTTTTT. It is translated as CASSFKQSNEKLFF.

The chain combines TRBV5-1 with TRBJ2-4; D is undetermined. Trimming removed 1 base at V and 4 bases at J, with 6 bases between. The CDR3 loop spans 13 amino acids. Germline CDR1 SGHRS, CDR2 YFSETQ. For the CDR3, the DNA is TGCGCCAGCAGCTTGTGGGGAAAAAACATTCAGTACTTC. This sequence encodes CASSLWGKNIQYF.

This clone was seen only a few times. V usage is TRBV30 and J usage is TRBJ2-5; D is unresolved. CDR3 size: 13 residues. V gave up 0 bases and J gave up 5 bases, with 10 bases separating them. The germline CDR1 and CDR2 sequences are GTSNPN and SVGIG (reference sequence). The CDR3 DNA sequence: TGTGCCTGGAGTGTACCCGTTATCGAGACCCAGTACTTC. This translates into CAWSVPVIETQYF.

V gene TRBV21-1 combines with J gene TRBJ2-7; whether TRBD2, the table's D call, matches the DNA was not checked. TRBV21-1 is assigned pseudogene status. There are 11 residues in the CDR3. In nucleotides, the CDR3 is TGTGCCAGCATCCTGGACTATTGGGAGTACTTC. Its protein is CASILDYWEYF.

The chain has TRBV28 and TRBJ2-3; TRBD2 agrees at 12 bases. CDR1 and CDR2 from the germline V gene are MDHEN and SYDVKM. The CDR3 length is 18 residues. Trimming at V came to 6 bases and at J to 0 bases, leaving 10 bases not matched to a gene. CDR3 sequence (DNA): TGTGCCAGCAGCCCCGGACTAGCGGGGATATATAGCACAGATACGCAGTATTTT. It translates to CASSPGLAGIYSTDTQYF.

This clone has a handful of counts. The same CDR3 also results from other DNA sequences found in this sample. The chain carries TRBV5-1 and TRBJ2-1; a possible D gene is TRBD1 (6 bases). The CDR3 spans 16 residues. Germline CDR1 reads SGHRS; CDR2 reads YFSETQ. The germline V and J ends were trimmed by 0 bases and 0 bases, with 10 bases remaining between them. Here the CDR3 DNA reads TGCGCCAGCAGCTTGGCAGGGGCGAGCTCCTACAATGAGCAGTTCTTC. This sequence encodes CASSLAGASSYNEQFF.

This clone was seen just once. The chain uses TRBV6-1 and TRBJ2-7; TRBD1 aligns across 8 bases. This CDR3 has 15 amino acids. Trimming cost V 6 bases and J 2 bases; bases outside gene matches: 9. CDR1 MNHNS and CDR2 SASEGT come from the germline V gene. CDR3: CASSSPGQAPYEQYF. The CDR3 DNA sequence: TGTGCCAGCAGCTCCCCGGGACAGGCCCCCTACGAGCAGTACTTC.